The entry that follows covers one T cell receptor (beta chain) sequence. Its antigen remains unidentified. This entry is derived from a study of early T cells in non-severe SARS-CoV-2 infection. The overall study: Sequenced bulk RNA came from whole blood that was unsorted, and chains were unpaired. Study-level results: Database matching using VDJdb favored anti-spike CD8 responses, with private and CD4 specificities left missing.

There are 14 residues in the CDR3. The V end lost 5 bases, the J end lost 10 bases, and 19 bases lay between the germline ends. Germline V gene lookup returns CDR1 SEHNR and CDR2 FQNEAQ (reference sequence). cDNA molecules, individually, were tagged with unique molecular identifiers. TCRdb re-called the 5' RACE reads with MiXCR, one entry per CDR3 protein. This sample yields about 64,000 distinct CDR3 sequences, of which 4% to 5.5% are seen a single time; 4% to 5% belongs to the top ten. This TCR was sampled from an adult who was a healthcare worker with PCR-confirmed SARS-CoV-2 infection or an uninfected control (not recorded which). The gene calls are TRBV7-9 and TRBJ2-3; a weak D match, TRBD2 (5 bases). Sequencing was performed on whole blood. For the CDR3, the DNA is TGTGCCAGCAGCGCCCCTGGAGCGGCCGCACCGCAGTATTTT. Amino acids: CASSAPGAAAPQYF.